This T cell receptor (beta chain) appears in the sequencing data of a study of molecular identifiers for immune sequencing clone quantification. Library preparation followed earlier protocols using designated TCR primers. TCRdb ran MiXCR on the PCR reads and lists one entry per CDR3 protein. The sample has more than 450,000 distinct CDR3 sequences, about 21% seen once; the top ten hold 0.84%. Germline V CDR1 and CDR2: SGHDT, YYEEEE. The CDR3 contains 14 residues. V trimming: 4 bases; J trimming: 15 bases; junction bases outside the gene matches: 11. Study-wide findings and caveats: Clonotypes topping 20 RNA copies carried over 98% of effector molecules but under 1% of naive ones. Highly expanded clone sizes could end up underestimated if a barcode were shared by identical TCR molecules.

On this clonotype itself: Its antigen remains unidentified.

The authors gated naive CD8 T cells as CD8+CD4-CCR7+CD45RA+ for sorting. This receptor was taken from a human donor in good health. Some libraries in this study had Jurkat cell RNA spiked in. Specimen: naive CD8+ T cells from blood, with Jurkat cell RNA spiked in. Documented subset: FACS-sorted CD8+CD4-CCR7+CD45RA+ naive T cells. This rearrangement joins TRBV5-6 to TRBJ1-4, with 11 positions matching TRBD1. The CDR3 DNA reads TGTGCCAGCAGCCGCGGGACAGGGGGACTAGGTGTGTTTTTT. It encodes CASSRGTGGLGVFF.